This T cell receptor beta chain was found in a study of cytomegalovirus exposure and HLA in healthy donors. Trimming shortened V by 6 bases and J by 1 base, and 18 bases separated the two germline ends. CDR1 and CDR2 from the germline V gene are SGHVS and FQNEAQ. The CDR3 extends over 16 amino acids. With 60 Vbeta and 13 Jbeta primers, the PCR was carried out. The protocol was immunoSEQ multiplex PCR, while the TCRdb copy is restricted to in-frame clones and leaves out a portion. This table has 230,000 or so clones, about 90% appearing once. The sample consisted of PBMCs. The receptor's source is a girl aged 2 to 10 in good health and CMV-seronegative. V and J are TRBV7-8 and TRBJ1-1; possibly TRBD1 for D (6 bases). The CDR3 is CASRSWGGAENTEAFF. In nucleotides, the CDR3 is TGTGCCAGCAGATCCTGGGGGGGGGCAGAGAACACTGAAGCTTTCTTT.